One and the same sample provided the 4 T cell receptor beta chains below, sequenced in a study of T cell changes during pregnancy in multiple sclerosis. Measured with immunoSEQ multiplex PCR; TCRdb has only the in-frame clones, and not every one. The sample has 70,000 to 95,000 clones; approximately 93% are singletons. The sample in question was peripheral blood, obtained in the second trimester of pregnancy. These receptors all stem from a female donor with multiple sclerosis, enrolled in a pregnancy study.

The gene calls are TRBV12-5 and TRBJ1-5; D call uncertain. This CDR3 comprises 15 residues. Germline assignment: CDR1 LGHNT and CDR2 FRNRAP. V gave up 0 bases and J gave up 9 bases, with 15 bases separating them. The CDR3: CASGLVDFQTWPQHF. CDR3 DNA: TGTGCTAGTGGTTTGGTAGATTTCCAGACATGGCCCCAGCATTTT. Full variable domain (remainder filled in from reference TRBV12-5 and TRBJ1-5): DARVTQTPRHKVTEMGQEVTMRCQPILGHNTVFWYRQTMMQGLELLAYFRNRAPLDDSGMPKDRFSAEMPDATLATLKIQPSEPRDSAVYFCASGLVDFQTWPQHFGDGTRLSIL.

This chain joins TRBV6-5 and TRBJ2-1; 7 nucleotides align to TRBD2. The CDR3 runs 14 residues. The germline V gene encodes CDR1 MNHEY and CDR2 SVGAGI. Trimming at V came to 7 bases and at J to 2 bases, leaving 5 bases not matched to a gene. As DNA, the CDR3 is TGTGCCAGCACCGGGGGAGGGACCTACAATGAGCAGTTCTTC. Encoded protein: CASTGGGTYNEQFF.

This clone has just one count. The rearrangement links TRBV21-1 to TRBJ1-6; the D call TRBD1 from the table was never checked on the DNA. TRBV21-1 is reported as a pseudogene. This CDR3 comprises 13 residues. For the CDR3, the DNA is TGTGCCAGCAGGGGGACATCCGATTCACCCCTCCACTTT. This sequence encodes CASRGTSDSPLHF.

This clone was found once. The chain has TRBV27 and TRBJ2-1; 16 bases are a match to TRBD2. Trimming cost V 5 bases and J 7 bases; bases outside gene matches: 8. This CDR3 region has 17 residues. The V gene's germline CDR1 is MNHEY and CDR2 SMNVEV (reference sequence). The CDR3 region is CASSPRPGLAGGNEQFF. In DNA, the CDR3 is TGTGCCAGCAGTCCACGACCGGGACTAGCGGGGGGGAATGAGCAGTTCTTC.